Reported below is one T cell receptor beta chain. This specimen comes from a study of blood T cell repertoires in COVID-19. Background on the study: Some COVID-19 samples were acute and others convalescent; all came from the United States, Italy and Spain.

The CDR3 extends over 16 amino acids. The germline CDR1 and CDR2 sequences are MGHRA and YSYEKL. V shed 3 bases, J shed 2 bases, and the junction held 7 bases outside the gene matches. Sequencing was performed with immunoSEQ multiplex PCR; in TCRdb, only in-frame clones are kept and a portion is missing. The sample has more than 250,000 clones; about 87% are singletons. The gene calls are TRBV4-1 and TRBJ2-7, with TRBD1 matching over 10 bases. The sequence was obtained from a woman aged 25 to 45 with COVID-19, enrolled during active disease. Sequencing was performed on peripheral blood. CDR3: CASSHSAGTGAYEQYF. CDR3 in DNA: TGCGCCAGCAGCCATAGTGCCGGGACAGGGGCCTACGAGCAGTACTTC.